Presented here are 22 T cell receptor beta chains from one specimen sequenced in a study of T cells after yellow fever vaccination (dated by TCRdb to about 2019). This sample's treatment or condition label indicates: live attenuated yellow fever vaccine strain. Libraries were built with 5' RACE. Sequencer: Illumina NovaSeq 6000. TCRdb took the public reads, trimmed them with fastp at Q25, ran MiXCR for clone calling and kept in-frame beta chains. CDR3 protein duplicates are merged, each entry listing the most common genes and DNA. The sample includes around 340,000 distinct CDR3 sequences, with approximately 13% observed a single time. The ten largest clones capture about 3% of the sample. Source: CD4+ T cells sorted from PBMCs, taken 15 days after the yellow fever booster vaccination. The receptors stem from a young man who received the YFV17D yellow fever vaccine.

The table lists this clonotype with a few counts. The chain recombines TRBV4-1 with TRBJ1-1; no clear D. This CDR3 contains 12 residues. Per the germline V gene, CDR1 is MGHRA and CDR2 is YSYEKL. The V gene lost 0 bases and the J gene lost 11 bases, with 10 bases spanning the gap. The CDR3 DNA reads TGCGCCAGCAGCCAAGATTGGCAGGCGGCTTTCTTT. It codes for CASSQDWQAAFF.

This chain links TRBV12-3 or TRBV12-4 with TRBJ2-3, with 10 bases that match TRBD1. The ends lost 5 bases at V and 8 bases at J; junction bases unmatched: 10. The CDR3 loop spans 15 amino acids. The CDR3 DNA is TGTGCCAGCAGTCTCTCGACAGGGGGCGCCGGTACGCAGTATTTT. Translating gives CASSLSTGGAGTQYF.

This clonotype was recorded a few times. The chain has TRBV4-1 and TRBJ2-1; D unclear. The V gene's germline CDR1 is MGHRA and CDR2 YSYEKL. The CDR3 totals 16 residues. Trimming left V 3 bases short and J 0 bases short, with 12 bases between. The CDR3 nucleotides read TGCGCCAGCAGCCAGATCGACATGATCTCCTACAATGAGCAGTTCTTC. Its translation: CASSQIDMISYNEQFF.

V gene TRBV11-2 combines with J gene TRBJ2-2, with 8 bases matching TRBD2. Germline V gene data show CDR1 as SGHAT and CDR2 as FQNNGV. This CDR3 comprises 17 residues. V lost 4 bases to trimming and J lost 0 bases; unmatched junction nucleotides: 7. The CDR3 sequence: CASSSLAGGTNTGELFF. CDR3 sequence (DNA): TGTGCCAGCAGCTCACTGGCGGGGGGAACGAACACCGGGGAGCTGTTTTTT.

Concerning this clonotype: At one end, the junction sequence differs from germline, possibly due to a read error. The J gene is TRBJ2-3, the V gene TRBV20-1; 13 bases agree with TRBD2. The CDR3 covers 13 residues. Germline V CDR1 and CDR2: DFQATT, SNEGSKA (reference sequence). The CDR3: CSAPVLLAGGPNF. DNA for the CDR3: TGCAGTGCTCCCGTTCTACTAGCGGGGGGGCCGAATTTT.

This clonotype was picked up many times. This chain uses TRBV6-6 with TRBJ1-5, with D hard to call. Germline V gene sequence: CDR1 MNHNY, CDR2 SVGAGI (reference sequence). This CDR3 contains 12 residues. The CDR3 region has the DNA TGTGGGGCCGCGGTGGGAGGTCAGCCCCAGCATTTT. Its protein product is CGAAVGGQPQHF.

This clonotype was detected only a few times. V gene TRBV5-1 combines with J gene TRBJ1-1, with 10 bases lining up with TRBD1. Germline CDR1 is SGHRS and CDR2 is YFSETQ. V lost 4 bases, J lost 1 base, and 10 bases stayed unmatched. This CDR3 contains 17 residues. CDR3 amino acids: CASSASTGGARNTEAFF. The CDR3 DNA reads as TGCGCCAGCAGCGCGTCGACAGGGGGCGCAAGGAACACTGAAGCTTTCTTT. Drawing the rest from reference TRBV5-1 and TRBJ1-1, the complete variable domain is KAGVTQTPRYLIKTRGQQVTLSCSPISGHRSVSWYQQTPGQGLQFLFEYFSETQRNKGNFPGRFSGRQFSNSRSEMNVSTLELGDSALYLCASSASTGGARNTEAFFGQGTRLTVV.

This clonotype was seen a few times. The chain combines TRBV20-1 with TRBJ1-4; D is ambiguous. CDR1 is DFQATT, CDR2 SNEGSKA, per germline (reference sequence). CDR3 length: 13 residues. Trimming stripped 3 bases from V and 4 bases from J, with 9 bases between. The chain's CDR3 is CSARSRLNEKLFF. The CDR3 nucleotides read TGCAGTGCTAGGAGCAGGCTTAATGAAAAACTGTTTTTT.

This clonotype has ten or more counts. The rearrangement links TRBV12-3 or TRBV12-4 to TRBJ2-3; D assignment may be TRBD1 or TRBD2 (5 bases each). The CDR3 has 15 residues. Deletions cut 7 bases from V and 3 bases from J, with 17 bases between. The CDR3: CASNPGPAETDTQYF. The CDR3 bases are TGTGCCAGCAACCCGGGGCCAGCGGAGACAGATACGCAGTATTTT.

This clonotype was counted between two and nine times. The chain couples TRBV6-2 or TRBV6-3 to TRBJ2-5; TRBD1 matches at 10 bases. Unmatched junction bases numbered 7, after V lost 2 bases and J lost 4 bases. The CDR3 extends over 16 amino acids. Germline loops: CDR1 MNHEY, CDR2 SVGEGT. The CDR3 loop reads CASSYPDRGRIETQYF. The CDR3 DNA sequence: TGTGCCAGCAGTTACCCTGACAGGGGGCGAATAGAGACCCAGTACTTC.

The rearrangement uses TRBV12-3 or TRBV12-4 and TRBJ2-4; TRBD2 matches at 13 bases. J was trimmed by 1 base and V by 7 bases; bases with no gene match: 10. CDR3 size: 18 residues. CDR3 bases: TGTGCCAGCACCCAAACTAGCGGGGGGGCTTGGGCCAAAAACATTCAGTACTTC. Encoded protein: CASTQTSGGAWAKNIQYF.

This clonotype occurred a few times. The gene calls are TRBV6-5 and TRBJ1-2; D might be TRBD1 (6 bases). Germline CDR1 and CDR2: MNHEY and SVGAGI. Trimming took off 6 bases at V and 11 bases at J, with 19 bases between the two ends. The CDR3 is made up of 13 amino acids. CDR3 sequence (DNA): TGTGCCAGCAGCCCTACCGGAGGGGGATCGTACACCTTC. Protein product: CASSPTGGGSYTF.

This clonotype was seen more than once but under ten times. The CDR3 loop reads CASSLGSSGGPGDTQYF. CDR3 DNA sequence: TGTGCCAGCAGCTTGGGCTCGTCGGGGGGGCCGGGGGATACGCAGTATTTT. The chain uses TRBV5-4 and TRBJ2-3, with TRBD2 matching 8 bases. The CDR3 is made up of 17 amino acids. CDR1 is SGHNT, CDR2 YYREEE, per germline (reference sequence). The trim removed 0 bases at V and 6 bases at J, leaving 12 bases unmatched.

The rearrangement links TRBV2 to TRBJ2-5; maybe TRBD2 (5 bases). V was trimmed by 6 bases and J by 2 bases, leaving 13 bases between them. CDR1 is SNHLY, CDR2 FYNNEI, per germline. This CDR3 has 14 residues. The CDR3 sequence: CASRPAGPQETQYF. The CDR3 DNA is TGTGCCAGCAGGCCGGCGGGCCCACAAGAGACCCAGTACTTC. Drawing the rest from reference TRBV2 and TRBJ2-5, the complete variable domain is EPEVTQTPSHQVTQMGQEVILRCVPISNHLYFYWYRQILGQKVEFLVSFYNNEISEKSEIFDDQFSVERPDGSNFTLKIRSTKLEDSAMYFCASRPAGPQETQYFGPGTRLLVL.

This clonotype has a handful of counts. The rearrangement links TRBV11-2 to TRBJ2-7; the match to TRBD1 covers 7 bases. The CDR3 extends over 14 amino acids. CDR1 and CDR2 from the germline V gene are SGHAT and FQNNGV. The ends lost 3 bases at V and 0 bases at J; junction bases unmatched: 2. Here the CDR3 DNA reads TGTGCCAGCAGCTTGGACAGGAGCTCCTACGAGCAGTACGTC. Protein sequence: CASSLDRSSYEQYV.

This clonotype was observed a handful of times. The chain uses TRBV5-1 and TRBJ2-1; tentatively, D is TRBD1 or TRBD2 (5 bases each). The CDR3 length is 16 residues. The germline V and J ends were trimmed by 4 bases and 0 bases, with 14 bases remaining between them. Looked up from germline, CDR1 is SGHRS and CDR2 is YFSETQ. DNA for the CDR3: TGCGCCAGCAGCCGGAACCGGGACCCCTCCTACAATGAGCAGTTCTTC. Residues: CASSRNRDPSYNEQFF.

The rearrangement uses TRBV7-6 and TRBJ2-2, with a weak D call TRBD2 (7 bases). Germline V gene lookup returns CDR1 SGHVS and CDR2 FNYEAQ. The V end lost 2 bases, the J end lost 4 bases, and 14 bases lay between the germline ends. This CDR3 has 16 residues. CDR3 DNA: TGTGCCAGCAGCTTATATGGCGGGGGCCTCACCGGGGAGCTGTTTTTT. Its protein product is CASSLYGGGLTGELFF. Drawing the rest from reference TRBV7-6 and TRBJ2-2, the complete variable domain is GAGVSQSPRYKVTKRGQDVALRCDPISGHVSLYWYRQALGQGPEFLTYFNYEAQQDKSGLPNDRFSAERPEGSISTLTIQRTEQRDSAMYRCASSLYGGGLTGELFFGEGSRLTVL.

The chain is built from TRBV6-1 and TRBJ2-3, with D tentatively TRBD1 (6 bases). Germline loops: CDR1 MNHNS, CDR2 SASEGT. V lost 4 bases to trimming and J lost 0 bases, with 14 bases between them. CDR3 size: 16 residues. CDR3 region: CASSVGADISTDTQYF. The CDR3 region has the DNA TGTGCCAGCAGTGTGGGGGCGGACATTAGCACAGATACGCAGTATTTT.

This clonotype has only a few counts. CDR3 loop: CASSISGPGELFF. CDR3 nucleotide sequence: TGTGCCAGTAGTATCTCGGGTCCCGGGGAGCTGTTTTTT. The genes are TRBV19 and TRBJ2-2; D gene ambiguous. Germline CDR1 is LNHDA and CDR2 is SQIVND (reference sequence). The germline V and J ends were trimmed by 3 bases and 6 bases, with 8 bases remaining between them. CDR3 length equals 13 residues.

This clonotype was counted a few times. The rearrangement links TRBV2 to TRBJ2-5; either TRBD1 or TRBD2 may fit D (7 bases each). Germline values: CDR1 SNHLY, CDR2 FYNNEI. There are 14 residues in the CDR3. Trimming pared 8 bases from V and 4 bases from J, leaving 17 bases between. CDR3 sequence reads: CASHPRGGRETQYF. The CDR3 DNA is TGTGCCAGCCACCCCAGGGGGGGTCGAGAGACCCAGTACTTC.

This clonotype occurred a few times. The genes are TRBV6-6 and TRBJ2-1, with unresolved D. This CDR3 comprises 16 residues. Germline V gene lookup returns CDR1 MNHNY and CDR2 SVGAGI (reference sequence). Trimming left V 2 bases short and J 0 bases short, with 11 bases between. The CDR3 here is CASSYGAASSYNEQFF. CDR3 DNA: TGTGCCAGCAGTTACGGTGCGGCGAGCTCCTACAATGAGCAGTTCTTC.

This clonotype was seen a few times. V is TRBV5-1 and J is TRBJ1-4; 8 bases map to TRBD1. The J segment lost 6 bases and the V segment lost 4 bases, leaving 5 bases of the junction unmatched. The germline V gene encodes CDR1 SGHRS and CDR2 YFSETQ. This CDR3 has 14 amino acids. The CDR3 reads CASSRAGGYEKLFF. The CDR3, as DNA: TGCGCCAGCAGCCGCGCAGGGGGCTATGAAAAACTGTTTTTT.